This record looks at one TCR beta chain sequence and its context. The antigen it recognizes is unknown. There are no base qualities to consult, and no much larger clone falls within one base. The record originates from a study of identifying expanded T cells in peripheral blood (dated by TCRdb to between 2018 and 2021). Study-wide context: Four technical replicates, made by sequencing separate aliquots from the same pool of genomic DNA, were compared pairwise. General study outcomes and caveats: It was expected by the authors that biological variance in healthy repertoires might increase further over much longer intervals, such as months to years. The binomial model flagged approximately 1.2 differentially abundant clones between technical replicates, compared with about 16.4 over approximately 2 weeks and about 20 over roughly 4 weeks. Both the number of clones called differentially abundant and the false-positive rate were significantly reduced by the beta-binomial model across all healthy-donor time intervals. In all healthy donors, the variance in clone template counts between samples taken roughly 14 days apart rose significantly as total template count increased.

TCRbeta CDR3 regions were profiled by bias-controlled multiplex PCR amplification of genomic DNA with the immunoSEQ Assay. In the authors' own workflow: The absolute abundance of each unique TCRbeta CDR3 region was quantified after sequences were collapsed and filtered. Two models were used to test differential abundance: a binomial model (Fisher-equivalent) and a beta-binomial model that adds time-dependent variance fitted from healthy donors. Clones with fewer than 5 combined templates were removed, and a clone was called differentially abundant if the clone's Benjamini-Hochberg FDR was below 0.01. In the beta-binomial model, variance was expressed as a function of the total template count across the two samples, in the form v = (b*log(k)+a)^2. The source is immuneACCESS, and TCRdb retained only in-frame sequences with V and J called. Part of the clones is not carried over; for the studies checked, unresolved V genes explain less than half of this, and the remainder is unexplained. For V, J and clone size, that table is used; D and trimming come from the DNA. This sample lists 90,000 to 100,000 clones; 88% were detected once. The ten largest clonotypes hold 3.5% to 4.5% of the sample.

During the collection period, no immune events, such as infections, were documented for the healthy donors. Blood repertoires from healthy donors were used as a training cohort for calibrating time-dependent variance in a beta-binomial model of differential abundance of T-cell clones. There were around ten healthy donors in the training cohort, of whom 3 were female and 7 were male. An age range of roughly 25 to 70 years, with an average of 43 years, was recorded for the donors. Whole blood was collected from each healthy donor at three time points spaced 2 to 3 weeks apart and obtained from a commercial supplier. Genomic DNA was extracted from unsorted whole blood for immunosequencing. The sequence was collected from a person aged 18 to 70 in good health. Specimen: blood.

The CDR3 corresponds to CASSLRGDNSPLHF. The DNA reads as follows: TGTGCCAGCAGTTTAAGGGGAGACAATTCACCCCTCCACTTT. The chain joins TRBV28 to TRBJ1-6; D gene: possibly TRBD1, on 5 matching bases. For CDR1 and CDR2, the germline V gene lists MDHEN and SYDVKM. Including the terminal cysteine and phenylalanine, the CDR3 comprises 14 residues. Just the 42-base CDR3 DNA is kept, in frame starting at base 1. V gives up 2 bases and J gives up 7 bases, and the segment between their germline ends measures 9 bases.